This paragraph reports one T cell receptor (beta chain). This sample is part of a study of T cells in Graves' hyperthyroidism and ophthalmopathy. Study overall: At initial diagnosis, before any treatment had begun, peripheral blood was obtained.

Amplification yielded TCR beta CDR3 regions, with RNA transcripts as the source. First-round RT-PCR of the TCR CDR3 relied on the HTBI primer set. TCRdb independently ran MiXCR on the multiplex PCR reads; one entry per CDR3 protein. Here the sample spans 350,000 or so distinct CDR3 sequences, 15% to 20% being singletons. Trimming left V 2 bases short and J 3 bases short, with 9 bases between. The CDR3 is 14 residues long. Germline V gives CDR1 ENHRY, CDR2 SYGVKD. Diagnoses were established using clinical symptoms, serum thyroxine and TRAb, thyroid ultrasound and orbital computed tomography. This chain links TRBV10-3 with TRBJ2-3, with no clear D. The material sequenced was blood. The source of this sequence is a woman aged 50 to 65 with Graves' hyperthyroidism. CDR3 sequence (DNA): TGTGCCATCAGTGAGGACCGACCAACAGATACGCAGTATTTT. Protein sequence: CAISEDRPTDTQYF.